These 13 T cell receptor beta chains originate from one sample sequenced in a study of T-cell reconstitution after alpha-beta-depleted transplantation in children. During its preparation, the TCRbeta library received unique molecular identifiers. MiXCR, applied by TCRdb to the PCR reads, yields one record per CDR3 protein. The sample shows roughly 52,000 distinct CDR3 sequences, 5% to 6.5% of them seen only once. The sample in question was PBMCs, mostly from graft donor cells, obtained 60 days after TCRalphabeta/CD19-depleted stem cell transplant. The source is a female patient younger than 10 who had a stem cell transplant for aplastic anemia, so the T cells may come from the graft donor.

This clonotype was seen many times. V is TRBV12-3 or TRBV12-4 and J is TRBJ2-5, with D unclear. The CDR3 has 13 residues. V was cut by 6 bases and J by 1 base, with 9 bases left in between. DNA of the CDR3: TGTGCCAGCAGCGGGCTAACCCAAGAGACCCAGTACTTC. Translating it yields CASSGLTQETQYF.

This clonotype has a count of ten or more. CDR3 DNA: TGCAGTGCTAGACGGCGGGACGCAGAGACCCAGTACTTC. Its protein is CSARRRDAETQYF. The chain is built from TRBV20-1 and TRBJ2-5; TRBD2 might be the D (6 bases). Germline assignment: CDR1 DFQATT and CDR2 SNEGSKA (reference sequence). V lost 2 bases to trimming and J lost 4 bases, with 11 bases between them. The length of the CDR3 is 13 residues.

The table lists this clonotype with many counts. V usage is TRBV3-1 and J usage is TRBJ2-5; 9 nucleotides line up with TRBD2. The J segment lost 0 bases and the V segment lost 0 bases, leaving 5 bases of the junction unmatched. The CDR3 loop spans 17 amino acids. The germline V gene has CDR1 LGHDT and CDR2 YNNKEL (reference sequence). In DNA form, the CDR3 reads TGTGCCAGCAGCCAAGAGAGGAGCGGGGGGTACCAAGAGACCCAGTACTTC. Translation: CASSQERSGGYQETQYF.

In this sample, this clonotype turned up a few times. The genes are TRBV7-9 and TRBJ2-7; 11 positions match TRBD2. The CDR3 has 15 residues. CDR1 SEHNR and CDR2 FQNEAQ come from the germline V gene (reference sequence). V lost 5 bases and J lost 2; bases outside the gene matches: 5. The CDR3 sequence is CASSPTSGNAYEQYV. The CDR3 coding sequence is TGTGCCAGCAGCCCGACTAGCGGGAACGCCTACGAGCAGTACGTC.

This clonotype came up many times. This chain uses TRBV5-1 with TRBJ2-7; D gene ambiguous. Trimming stripped 7 bases from V and 7 bases from J, with 12 bases between. Germline lookup yields CDR1 SGHRS and CDR2 YFSETQ. This CDR3 region has 11 residues. The DNA for the CDR3 is TGCGCCAGCGACTTGTACGAAGAGCAGTACTTC. Translated: CASDLYEEQYF.

This clonotype was observed at least ten times. The chain has TRBV5-4 and TRBJ1-4; tentative D call: TRBD1 (5 bases). Germline V gene lookup returns CDR1 SGHNT and CDR2 YYREEE (reference sequence). The CDR3 totals 14 residues. Trimming left V 3 bases short and J 4 bases short, with 10 bases between. CDR3 in amino acids: CASSSDINNEKLFF. The CDR3 coding sequence is TGTGCCAGCAGCTCGGACATAAATAATGAAAAACTGTTTTTT.

This clonotype has a handful of counts. The V call is TRBV3-1, the J call TRBJ2-4; TRBD2 matches at 7 bases. The CDR3 totals 15 residues. The junction had 8 bases not matched to a gene; V was cut back by 2 bases and J by 7 bases. The germline gives CDR1 LGHDT, CDR2 YNNKEL (reference sequence). CDR3 sequence reads: CASSQTSAIENIQYF. DNA of the CDR3: TGTGCCAGCAGCCAAACTAGCGCCATAGAGAACATTCAGTACTTC.

In this sample, this clonotype turned up many times. The rearrangement uses TRBV28 and TRBJ2-6, with unresolved D. Trimming stripped 3 bases from V and 0 bases from J, with 12 bases between. The germline CDR1 and CDR2 sequences are MDHEN and SYDVKM. The CDR3 loop spans 17 amino acids. CDR3 in DNA: TGTGCCAGCAGTTTTCCCCAAGCCCGCTCTGGGGCCAACGTCCTGACTTTC. Its translation is CASSFPQARSGANVLTF.

This clonotype appeared many times. CDR3 region: CATSREGLSDTQYF. CDR3 nucleotides: TGTGCCACCAGCAGAGAAGGACTGTCAGATACGCAGTATTTT. This sequence joins TRBV15 and TRBJ2-3; TRBD2 might be the D (5 bases). The CDR3 is made up of 14 amino acids. The ends were cut back, 0 bases at V and 4 bases at J, with 8 bases in the middle. In germline, CDR1 is LNHNV, CDR2 YYDKDF (reference sequence).

The sample holds many counts of this clonotype. This sequence joins TRBV4-1 and TRBJ2-2, with a tentative D call TRBD1 (5 bases). Germline assignment: CDR1 MGHRA and CDR2 YSYEKL. V gave up 2 bases and J gave up 2 bases, with 12 bases separating them. The CDR3 extends over 16 amino acids. The CDR3 DNA is TGCGCCAGCAGCCAAACGGACACCTACAACACCGGGGAGCTGTTTTTT. Translation: CASSQTDTYNTGELFF.

Only a few counts were recorded for this clonotype. The junction departs from the called germline gene at one end, perhaps through a read error. J is TRBJ2-7 and V is TRBV3-1; D is possibly TRBD2 (6 bases). In germline, CDR1 is LGHDT, CDR2 YNNKEL (reference sequence). This CDR3 is 14 amino acids long. The chain's CDR3 is CASSLSSDSYDQYF. As DNA, the CDR3 is TGTGCCAGCAGCCTTTCTAGCGACTCCTACGATCAGTACTTC.

In its sample, this clonotype was seen many times. CDR3 sequence (DNA): TGTGCCAGCAGTTTGAGGCTAGCGGGAGCCTTAGATACGCAGTATTTT. Translating gives CASSLRLAGALDTQYF. V is TRBV28 and J is TRBJ2-3, with 10 bases that match TRBD2. Germline V gene data show CDR1 as MDHEN and CDR2 as SYDVKM. The CDR3 extends over 16 amino acids. The J segment lost 5 bases and the V segment lost 3 bases, leaving 8 bases of the junction unmatched.

This clonotype was seen more than once but under ten times. V and J are TRBV3-1 and TRBJ2-7; D possibly corresponds to TRBD1 (6 bases). Trimming cost V 3 bases and J 12 bases, with 18 bases left between them. This CDR3 comprises 13 residues. The V gene's germline CDR1 is LGHDT and CDR2 YNNKEL (reference sequence). CDR3 sequence reads: CASSHNRDNFPYF. CDR3 DNA: TGTGCCAGCAGCCATAACCGGGACAATTTTCCGTACTTC.